Listed here are 20 T cell receptor beta chains from one sample, sequenced in a study of T cell responses to AZD1222 COVID-19 vaccine. TCRdb keeps only in-frame clones here, not all; method: immunoSEQ multiplex PCR. The repertoire holds about 78,000 clones, roughly 82% seen once, with 2.5% to 3.5% in the top ten. Sequencing was performed on peripheral blood, taken on day 0 of AZD1222 vaccination. These receptors were obtained from an adult in good health.

The genes are TRBV7-8 and TRBJ2-7; 8 bases map to TRBD1. V gave up 5 bases and J gave up 2 bases; unmatched junction bases: 2. Germline V gene sequence: CDR1 SGHVS, CDR2 FQNEAQ. This CDR3 spans 13 amino acids. The CDR3 loop reads CASSETGAYEQYF. In DNA, the CDR3 is TGTGCCAGCAGCGAGACAGGGGCCTACGAGCAGTACTTC.

This chain links TRBV4-3 with TRBJ2-5, with D perhaps matching TRBD1 (5 bases). The V end lost 0 bases, the J end lost 1 base, and 12 bases lay between the germline ends. CDR3 length: 16 amino acids. Germline V gene lookup returns CDR1 LGHNA and CDR2 YSLEER. CDR3 region: CASSQDLTVRQETQYF. The CDR3 nucleotides are TGCGCCAGCAGCCAAGATCTGACAGTCCGCCAAGAGACCCAGTACTTC.

The V call is TRBV14, the J call TRBJ2-1, with D perhaps matching TRBD2 (6 bases). Germline CDR1 reads SGHDN; CDR2 reads FVKESK. The CDR3 runs 14 residues. Between the trimmed V and J ends, which lost 4 bases and 3 bases, there was a span of 10 bases. CDR3 nucleotides: TGTGCCAGCAGCCCTTTTAGCGGCTACAATGAGCAGTTCTTC. Translation gives CASSPFSGYNEQFF.

This clone has just a few counts. The chain carries TRBV7-8 and TRBJ1-5; tentative D call: TRBD1 (5 bases). The length of the CDR3 is 17 residues. From germline, CDR1 is SGHVS and CDR2 FQNEAQ. Trimming pared 1 base from V and 0 bases from J, leaving 13 bases between. CDR3 sequence: CASSLVAGRGSNQPQHF. The CDR3 nucleotides are TGTGCCAGCAGCTTAGTGGCAGGGCGAGGTAGCAATCAGCCCCAGCATTTT.

The chain couples TRBV5-1 to TRBJ1-5; D is unclear. The CDR3 is made up of 14 amino acids. V lost 4 bases to trimming and J lost 1 base, with 9 bases between them. The germline V gene encodes CDR1 SGHRS and CDR2 YFSETQ. CDR3 protein: CASSPTGSNQPQHF. The CDR3 DNA reads TGCGCCAGCAGCCCGACCGGGAGCAATCAGCCCCAGCATTTT.

The sample holds one count of this clone. The chain uses TRBV11-2 and TRBJ2-5; maybe TRBD2 (5 bases). The germline V gene encodes CDR1 SGHAT and CDR2 FQNNGV. Trimming took off 5 bases at V and 0 bases at J, with 7 bases between the two ends. The CDR3 runs to 13 residues. CDR3 loop: CASSGSYQETQYF. The CDR3 DNA follows: TGTGCCAGCAGCGGGAGTTACCAAGAGACCCAGTACTTC.

The genes are TRBV19 and TRBJ1-2; TRBD1 might be the D (5 bases). This CDR3 is built from 14 residues. Between the trimmed V and J ends, which lost 3 bases and 2 bases, there was a span of 10 bases. Germline V gives CDR1 LNHDA, CDR2 SQIVND (reference sequence). The CDR3 DNA follows: TGTGCCAGTAGTATTCAGGACAACAACTATGGCTACACCTTC. This translates into CASSIQDNNYGYTF.

This clone has just a few counts. This chain uses TRBV5-1 with TRBJ2-6; possibly TRBD1 for D (6 bases). This CDR3 spans 15 amino acids. CDR1 is SGHRS, CDR2 YFSETQ, per germline. Trimming pared 4 bases from V and 2 bases from J, leaving 10 bases between. The CDR3 DNA reads as TGCGCCAGCAGCGAACAGGGCGCTGGGGCCAACGTCCTGACTTTC. It encodes CASSEQGAGANVLTF.

The V and J genes are TRBV7-2 and TRBJ2-5; D gene unclear. This CDR3 is 12 amino acids long. Trimming stripped 0 bases from V and 9 bases from J, with 8 bases between. CDR1 is SGHTA, CDR2 FQGNSA, per germline. The CDR3 coding sequence is TGTGCCAGCAGCTTAGCACTTACCCCCCAGTACTTC. Encoded protein: CASSLALTPQYF.

The CDR3 DNA follows: TGTGCCAGTACCGGACAGGGTGGGATATTGGCCCTCCACTTT. It specifies CASTGQGGILALHF. The chain couples TRBV28 to TRBJ1-6; 8 bases are shared with TRBD1. Germline assignment: CDR1 MDHEN and CDR2 SYDVKM. Losses at the gene ends were 9 bases for V and 14 bases for J; bases not matched to a gene: 15. The CDR3 is made up of 14 amino acids.

The J gene is TRBJ1-1, the V gene TRBV11-3; TRBD1 matches at 11 bases. The CDR3 covers 14 residues. CDR1 and CDR2 (germline): SGHNT, YENEEA. V shed 5 bases, J shed 1 base, and the junction held 0 bases outside the gene matches. CDR3 coding DNA: TGTGCCAGCAGCGGGACAGGGGGGAACACTGAAGCTTTCTTT. It specifies CASSGTGGNTEAFF.

This clone has only a few counts. The chain joins TRBV5-6 to TRBJ2-4; D might be TRBD1 or TRBD2, each matching 5 bases. V shed 7 bases and J shed 6 bases, with 20 bases lying between them. The CDR3 covers 15 residues. Germline V gives CDR1 SGHDT, CDR2 YYEEEE. The CDR3 coding sequence is TGTGCCAGCGCCACAACCCGGGACGGAGTAAACATTCAGTACTTC. Its translation: CASATTRDGVNIQYF.

This clone was detected once. CDR3 nucleotide sequence: TGTGCCAGTCCCCGGGGCCCCGACCTTTACAATGAGCAGTTCTTC. Its translation is CASPRGPDLYNEQFF. The chain carries TRBV7-2 and TRBJ2-1; D might be TRBD1 or TRBD2, each matching 5 bases. Germline assignment: CDR1 SGHTA and CDR2 FQGNSA. The ends were cut back, 9 bases at V and 4 bases at J, with 19 bases in the middle. This CDR3 region has 15 residues.

Concerning this clone itself: A read error is likely, as this CDR3 ends without the conserved phenylalanine or tryptophan. The chain employs TRBV5-6 and TRBJ2-7; 11 bases fit TRBD1. This CDR3 comprises 14 residues. Germline trimming cut 2 bases from V and 6 bases from J; bases unmatched to any gene: 4. Germline V gives CDR1 SGHDT, CDR2 YYEEEE. CDR3 in DNA: TGTGCCAGCAGCTTTGGACAGGGGGCGGCCGAGCAGTACCTC. Its translation is CASSFGQGAAEQYL.

The chain uses TRBV3-1 (or the pseudogene TRBV3-2) and TRBJ2-7, with 12 bases matching TRBD2. CDR3 size: 20 residues. CDR1 and CDR2 (germline): LGHDT, YNNKEL (reference sequence). V gave up 1 base and J gave up 4 bases; unmatched junction bases: 17. Here the CDR3 DNA reads TGTGCCAGCAGCCAAGTGGTACGGGGACTAGCGGGCTGGATGATTTACGAGCAGTACTTC. This encodes CASSQVVRGLAGWMIYEQYF.

The chain couples TRBV7-8 to TRBJ2-3; 9 nucleotides match TRBD2. The CDR3 is 16 amino acids. Germline CDR1 is SGHVS and CDR2 is FQNEAQ. V lost 1 base and J lost 3; bases outside the gene matches: 5. The DNA of the CDR3 is TGTGCCAGCAGCTTAGAAAGCGGGAGGAAGACAGATACGCAGTATTTT. Translated, it gives CASSLESGRKTDTQYF. Drawing the rest from reference TRBV7-8 and TRBJ2-3, the complete variable domain is GAGVSQSPRYKVAKRGQDVALRCDPISGHVSLFWYQQALGQGPEFLTYFQNEAQLDKSGLPSDRFFAERPEGSVSTLKIQRTQQEDSAVYLCASSLESGRKTDTQYFGPGTRLTVL.

The chain links TRBV6-5 to TRBJ2-7; TRBD2 matches 7 bases. This CDR3 comprises 16 residues. The germline gives CDR1 MNHEY, CDR2 SVGAGI. V was pared by 2 bases and J by 1 base, with 8 bases of the junction left unmatched. The DNA of the CDR3 is TGTGCCAGCAGTTACACCTCCCGGACTAGGTCCTACGAGCAGTACTTC. Translating gives CASSYTSRTRSYEQYF.

This clone has just one count. The chain recombines TRBV23-1 with TRBJ2-5; unclear D gene. TRBV23-1 is designated an ORF whose function remains uncertain. Trimming stripped 11 bases from V and 4 bases from J, with 20 bases between. The CDR3 extends over 14 amino acids. The CDR3 DNA follows: TGCGCCCGAACCCGGGCATCCTCTGGAGAGACCCAGTACTTC. Its translation: CARTRASSGETQYF.

This rearrangement joins TRBV19 to TRBJ2-7; possibly TRBD1 for D (6 bases). Trimming took off 6 bases at V and 1 base at J, with 13 bases between the two ends. The CDR3 is 14 residues long. Germline CDR1 is LNHDA and CDR2 is SQIVND (reference sequence). The DNA of the CDR3 is TGTGCCAGTAGACACACCAGGGGTTCCTACGAGCAGTACTTC. Translated, it gives CASRHTRGSYEQYF.

This clone showed up just once. V and J are TRBV18 and TRBJ2-2; TRBD1 matches 10 bases. V dropped 5 bases and J dropped 3; count of bases not matched to a gene: 0. Germline lookup yields CDR1 KGHSH and CDR2 LQKENI. CDR3 size: 14 residues. CDR3 sequence (DNA): TGTGCCAGCTCAGGGACAGGGGACACCGGGGAGCTGTTTTTT. This gives the protein CASSGTGDTGELFF.